This is a list of T cell receptor beta chains from one sample in a study of blood T cells in healthy people across ages. One entry per CDR3 protein results from TCRdb running MiXCR on the 5' RACE reads. The sample includes 750,000 to 850,000 distinct CDR3 sequences, 25% seen only once; the top ten take more than 3%. The same data also went into a second study, on T cells of mothers and their children.

Source material: blood. All receptors derive from a boy aged 5-17 years in good health. Each CDR3 is given with its conserved first and last residue. Fields, in order: clone size, V gene, D gene, J gene, CDR3 protein, CDR3 DNA. A D gene is named only where the DNA matches it firmly. Some rows have no size entry. The others give once, few or many, or a class for an expanded clone.

-,TRBV6-5,-,TRBJ1-2,CASSVREGLSEGYTF,TGTGCCAGCAGTGTCAGGGAAGGGTTGTCGGAAGGCTACACCTTC
few,TRBV5-5,-,TRBJ2-2,CASSLRQAVYTGELFF,TGTGCCAGCAGCTTAAGACAGGCCGTCTACACCGGGGAGCTGTTTTTT
-,TRBV28,-,TRBJ2-7,CASSLSSRWTTYEQYF,TGTGCCAGCAGTTTATCTTCCCGGTGGACGACCTACGAGCAGTACTTC
few,TRBV5-6,-,TRBJ2-1,CASSSRWQPPYNEQFF,TGTGCCAGCAGCTCGAGGTGGCAGCCTCCCTACAATGAGCAGTTCTTC
few,TRBV20-1,TRBD2,TRBJ2-1,CSAPTSYSYNEQFF,TGCAGTGCCCCGACTAGCTATTCCTACAATGAGCAGTTCTTC
-,TRBV12-3/TRBV12-4,-,TRBJ2-7,CAKRGRQESSYEQYF,TGTGCCAAGCGAGGGAGACAGGAGAGCTCCTACGAGCAGTACTTC
few,TRBV6-5,TRBD2,TRBJ2-1,CASSSGTSNNEQFF,TGTGCCAGCAGTTCCGGGACTAGTAACAATGAGCAGTTCTTC
-,TRBV4-2,TRBD2,TRBJ2-5,CASSQDSLAGGETQYF,TGTGCCAGCAGCCAAGATAGCCTAGCGGGAGGAGAGACCCAGTACTTC
few,TRBV29-1,-,TRBJ2-6,CSVEVARSPGGANVLTF,TGCAGCGTTGAAGTCGCCAGGAGCCCGGGGGGGGCCAACGTCCTGACTTTC
few,TRBV28,-,TRBJ1-5,CASSLFPRQPQHF,TGTGCCAGCAGTTTATTCCCCCGGCAGCCCCAGCATTTT
many,TRBV30,-,TRBJ1-1,CAWSVLEAAEAFF,TGTGCCTGGAGTGTACTGGAGGCAGCTGAAGCTTTCTTT
-,TRBV28,TRBD2,TRBJ2-3,CASSSGTSGSFFLSDTQYF,TGTGCCAGCAGTTCAGGGACTAGCGGGAGCTTCTTTTTGTCAGATACGCAGTATTTT
few,TRBV12-3/TRBV12-4,-,TRBJ2-5,CASSLRRWEETQYF,TGTGCCAGCAGTTTAAGAAGGTGGGAAGAGACCCAGTACTTC
few,TRBV11-2,-,TRBJ1-2,CASSPQSQYYGYTF,TGTGCCAGCAGCCCCCAGTCCCAATACTATGGCTACACCTTC
few,TRBV7-9,-,TRBJ2-1,CASSLALELAEQFF,TGTGCCAGCAGCTTAGCACTAGAGTTGGCTGAGCAGTTCTTC
-,TRBV7-3,-,TRBJ2-1,CASSLNRDNEQFF,TGTGCCAGCAGCTTAAATAGGGACAATGAGCAGTTCTTC
few,TRBV6-2/TRBV6-3,TRBD2,TRBJ2-2,CASSLAGDVGELFF,TGTGCCAGCAGTCTCGCGGGAGATGTCGGGGAGCTGTTTTTT
-,TRBV29-1,-,TRBJ2-7,CSVGETGEQYF,TGCAGCGTTGGTGAAACGGGGGAGCAGTACTTC
-,TRBV28,TRBD1,TRBJ2-7,CASRFRDRGHEQYF,TGTGCCAGCAGGTTCCGGGACAGGGGCCACGAGCAGTACTTC
-,TRBV20-1,-,TRBJ1-1,CSAISQPGGLKEAFF,TGCAGTGCTATCTCACAACCCGGGGGGCTTAAGGAAGCTTTCTTT
-,TRBV12-3/TRBV12-4,-,TRBJ2-1,CASSFLVVNEQFF,TGTGCCAGCAGTTTCCTGGTTGTTAATGAGCAGTTCTTC
-,TRBV27,-,TRBJ2-2,CASSFKLHFTGELFF,TGTGCCAGCAGTTTCAAACTACACTTTACCGGGGAGCTGTTTTTT
-,TRBV6-6,TRBD1,TRBJ1-1,CASTSEGADTEAFF,TGTGCCAGCACCTCGGAGGGGGCGGACACTGAAGCTTTCTTT
few,TRBV5-5,TRBD2,TRBJ2-7,CASSYGLAGLEQYF,TGTGCCAGCAGCTATGGACTAGCGGGGTTAGAGCAGTACTTC
few,TRBV15,TRBD2,TRBJ2-7,CATSRGLAVSYEQYF,TGTGCCACCAGCAGAGGGCTAGCGGTTTCCTACGAGCAGTACTTC
-,TRBV6-1,-,TRBJ2-2,CASSEVEGAGELFF,TGTGCCAGCAGTGAAGTGGAGGGGGCGGGGGAGCTGTTTTTT